This TCR beta chain is from a study of CD8+ T cells in alopecia areata listed by TCRdb under 2018. Study-wide context: Treated patients were enrolled in an open-label pilot trial of oral tofacitinib at 5 to 10 mg twice daily for moderate-to-severe alopecia areata. Tofacitinib was given for 6 to 18 months, followed by 6 months of follow-up off drug to assess delayed response and recurrence. For the treated patients, the SALT score, which quantifies what percentage of scalp surface area is affected, served as the measure of disease severity. The study used high-throughput TCRbeta sequencing to examine T cell clonal expansion in alopecia areata, in both the C3H/HeJ mouse model and human patients. Human TCRbeta sequencing covered scalp tissue and sorted CD4+ and CD8+ peripheral blood T cells from patchy and totalis/universalis alopecia areata patients and healthy controls. Biopsies were taken from tofacitinib-treated patients at baseline and again at 4 and 24 weeks into treatment, and several of those patients also had a later scalp biopsy. Scalp clonality was compared among normal scalp (n=4), patchy alopecia areata scalp (n=8), and alopecia totalis/universalis scalp (n=8). The RNA source kit depended on sample type: the PAXgene miRNA kit for fixed scalp, the miRNeasy kit for PBMCs, and the RNeasy kit for mouse skin. TCRbeta CDR3 regions were amplified by immunoSEQ multiplex PCR using 35 Vbeta forward and 13 Jbeta reverse primers.

What the work shows at the level of the full study, not this receptor alone: During tofacitinib treatment, many expanded lesional clones remained in scalp and blood, and this persistence may partly explain relapse after treatment is stopped. Tofacitinib significantly decreased scalp clonality and the number of expanded CD8+ clones among the top 100 scalp clones. TCR sequences shared between patients were less clear than in mice, possibly partly because of HLA diversity in the patient population. Because the treated cohort was small and had just a single nonresponder, larger studies are needed to establish links between baseline CD8+ expansion and response. Lesional scalp, especially in alopecia totalis/universalis, showed higher clonality and more expanded CD8+ clones than normal scalp, suggesting antigenic drive. Unlike mouse skin, where gammadelta T cells dominate, normal human skin contains resident alphabeta T cells that get sequenced too, which complicates analysis of the scalp TCR repertoire.

CDR1 and CDR2 were assigned from the germline V gene as WSHSY and SAAADI. Spanning cysteine to phenylalanine, the CDR3 consists of 17 amino acids. The only DNA kept is the CDR3, 51 bases in frame from the first base. The germline V end is reduced by 6 bases and the J end by 0 bases; junction bases left unmatched: 4. Library prep was done by the immunoSEQ multiplex PCR assay. For TCR sequencing, RNA was extracted from every sample and reverse transcribed into cDNA to serve as template. First-strand cDNA was synthesized using SuperScript III with a 2:1 mix of oligo-dT and random hexamers. Amplification bias was assessed with a synthetic immune receptor repertoire, and residual bias was removed computationally. In the paper's pipeline: Raw reads were preprocessed to remove errors, and CDR3 was defined by IMGT conventions from the conserved cysteine to phenylalanine. Clonality was computed by normalizing Shannon entropy by log2 of the number of productive unique TCRs and subtracting the result from 1. Whether scalp clones were CD4 or CD8 was inferred by matching scalp TCRbeta sequences against CD4 and CD8 repertoires sorted from blood. In TCRdb, the immuneACCESS table is reduced to in-frame sequences with V and J assigned. These tables do not hold every clone; where another copy was compared, an unresolved V gene accounts for under half, and the others remain unexplained. Clone size and V and J calls were adopted from that table, with D and trimming inferred from the DNA. The sample yields approximately 210,000 clones; just under 65% were counted once. Under 1.5% of the sample is in the top ten clones.

The treatment or condition label for this specimen denotes: oral pan-JAK inhibitor, 5-10 mg twice daily. From alopecia areata patients, peripheral blood was collected along with lesional scalp punch biopsies. PBMCs were isolated by density centrifugation and stained for CD3, CD4 and CD8, after which CD4+ and CD8+ T cells were sorted on a FACSAria. This clone was counted once. The antigen this receptor binds is unknown. Base quality data are lacking; no much larger clone is found one base away. The sequencing used CD4+ T cells sorted from blood, collected between weeks 47 and 50, from a patient treated with tofacitinib. The V gene is TRBV10-2 and the J gene is TRBJ2-3, and TRBD2 aligns with 15 junction nucleotides. The TCR originated in a human donor with alopecia areata. The DNA is TGCGCCAGCAGCGAGGGACTAGCGGGGGGCAGCACAGATACGCAGTATTTT. Translated, it gives CASSEGLAGGSTDTQYF.